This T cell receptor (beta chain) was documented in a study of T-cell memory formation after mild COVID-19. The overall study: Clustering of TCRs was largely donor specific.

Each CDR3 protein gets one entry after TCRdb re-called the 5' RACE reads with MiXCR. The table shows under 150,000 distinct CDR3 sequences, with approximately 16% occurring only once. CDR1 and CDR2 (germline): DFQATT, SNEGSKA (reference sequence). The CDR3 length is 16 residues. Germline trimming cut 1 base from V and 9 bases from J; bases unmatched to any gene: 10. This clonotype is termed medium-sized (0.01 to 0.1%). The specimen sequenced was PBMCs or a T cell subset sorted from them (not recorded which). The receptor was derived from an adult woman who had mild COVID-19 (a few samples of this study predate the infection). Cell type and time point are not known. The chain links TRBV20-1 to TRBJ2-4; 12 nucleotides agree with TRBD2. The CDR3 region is CSARGTSGKEGSIQYF. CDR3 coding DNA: TGCAGTGCTAGAGGGACTAGCGGGAAGGAGGGAAGCATTCAGTACTTC.